This T cell receptor beta chain is from a study of blood T cell repertoires in COVID-19. In the study overall: Samples taken during acute and convalescent COVID-19 were collected in the United States, Italy and Spain. From T cells, B-cell-depleted T cells, or PBMCs came the material, which was cDNA or gDNA.

Original handling: Estimation of nucleated cell counts relied on the amplification of reference gene primers. Sequenced by immunoSEQ multiplex PCR; TCRdb stores in-frame clones only, minus some. V, J and clone size are taken as reported in that table, and D and trimming were inferred from the DNA itself. Here the sample spans a few hundred thousand clones, around 87% being singletons. Germline assignment: CDR1 MGHRA and CDR2 YSYEKL. V was clipped by 0 bases and J by 7 bases; unmatched bases: 7. The CDR3 contains 16 residues. This receptor was taken from a man in his 60s with acute or convalescent COVID-19. The genes are TRBV4-1 and TRBJ2-7; 12 bases agree with TRBD1. Source material: peripheral blood. CDR3 in amino acids: CASSQEAGQGAGEQYF. The CDR3 bases are TGCGCCAGCAGCCAAGAGGCGGGACAGGGGGCGGGGGAGCAGTACTTC.